Listed here are 22 T cell receptor beta chains from one sample, sequenced in a study of CXCR3-negative and CXCR3-positive naive CD8 T cells (dated by TCRdb to between 2018 and 2021). TCRdb names NextSeq 550 as the instrument used. The Human TCR Profiling Kit (MiLaboratory) was used to prepare UMI-labeled 5' RACE TRB cDNA libraries. Through TCRdb reprocessing, the reads give one entry per CDR3 protein sequence; DNA is omitted. The table held for this sample gives roughly 89,000 distinct CDR3 sequences. The top ten clonotypes cover about 1% of the sample. Material for sequencing was naive CXCR3- CD8+ T cells from blood. Per the publication, the cell subset or site label means: CD45RO-CCR7+CD27+CD95- naive CD8+ T cells lacking CXCR3 (TNR3-). Every receptor here comes from a human donor in good health. Some clones in this sample may be carry-over from other donors' samples.

The CDR3 region is CASSWARGAGEQYF. This chain links TRBV4-2 with TRBJ2-7; the D call of TRBD2 rests on TCRdb alone, since no DNA is present to check it. The CDR3 has 14 amino acids. Germline V gives CDR1 LGHNA, CDR2 YNFKEQ.

The chain joins TRBV5-5 to TRBJ2-3. Germline CDR1 reads SGHKS; CDR2 reads YYEKEE (reference sequence). This CDR3 has 13 amino acids. The CDR3 spells CASRTIITDTQYF. Complete variable domain (other parts from reference TRBV5-5 and TRBJ2-3): DAGVTQSPTHLIKTRGQQVTLRCSPISGHKSVSWYQQVLGQGPQFIFQYYEKEERGRGNFPDRFSARQFPNYSSELNVNALLLGDSALYLCASRTIITDTQYFGPGTRLTVL.

The chain couples TRBV29-1 to TRBJ1-1. The germline V gene has CDR1 SQVTM and CDR2 ANQGSEA. The CDR3 consists of 14 residues. The CDR3 region is CSVEDQGVNTEAFF. Complete variable domain (other parts from reference TRBV29-1 and TRBJ1-1): SAVISQKPSRDICQRGTSLTIQCQVDSQVTMMFWYRQQPGQSLTLIATANQGSEATYESGFVIDKFPISRPNLTFSTLTVSNMSPEDSSIYLCSVEDQGVNTEAFFGQGTRLTVV.

The CDR3 loop is CASSYSSIGTGNSEGLYNEQFF. The chain is built from TRBV6-5 and TRBJ2-1; TCRdb returns TRBD1, unconfirmable since there is no DNA. CDR1 is MNHEY, CDR2 SVGAGI, per germline. This CDR3 comprises 22 residues.

This chain's CDR3 is CASSPIAEGTYNEQFF. The chain carries TRBV7-9 and TRBJ2-1; TCRdb picks TRBD2, but there is no DNA to check that call. The germline V gene encodes CDR1 SEHNR and CDR2 FQNEAQ (reference sequence). This CDR3 is 16 amino acids long.

The V and J genes are TRBV29-1 and TRBJ2-6. This CDR3 is 17 amino acids long. Germline CDR1 is SQVTM and CDR2 is ANQGSEA. CDR3 loop: CSVEGWSSSSGANVLTF.

V usage is TRBV29-1 and J usage is TRBJ2-7; TCRdb reports TRBD1, a call that lacks DNA to check it against. The CDR3 contains 13 residues. CDR1 SQVTM and CDR2 ANQGSEA come from the germline V gene. The chain's CDR3 is CSVPGTGVYEQYF.

This rearrangement joins TRBV15 to TRBJ2-7; TCRdb's D gene call, TRBD1, goes unchecked for lack of DNA. Germline CDR1 LNHNV, CDR2 YYDKDF (reference sequence). This CDR3 region has 13 residues. The CDR3 sequence is CATSTPGSYEQYF.

The V and J genes are TRBV6-4 and TRBJ1-1. The CDR3 sequence is 13 residues long. CDR1 and CDR2 from the germline V gene are MRHNA and SNTAGT. CDR3 region: CASSDKVNTEAFF.

The chain carries TRBV29-1 and TRBJ2-1; no DNA is available, so the TRBD1 call from TCRdb remains unchecked. The length of the CDR3 is 13 residues. The germline CDR1 and CDR2 sequences are SQVTM and ANQGSEA. The CDR3 region is CSAWGQDSNEQFF.

This sequence joins TRBV6-5 and TRBJ2-7; absent DNA, TCRdb's TRBD1 call cannot be checked. Germline V gene lookup returns CDR1 MNHEY and CDR2 SVGAGI. The CDR3 loop spans 14 amino acids. This CDR3 reads CASRPGTGGDEQYF.

V and J are TRBV29-1 and TRBJ2-2. CDR1 is SQVTM and CDR2 is ANQGSEA in the germline V gene. This CDR3 has 13 residues. This chain's CDR3 is CSVAGFNTGELFF.

The V call is TRBV21-1, the J call TRBJ2-7; TCRdb indicates TRBD2, and absent DNA this call remains unverified. TRBV21-1 counts as a pseudogene. This CDR3 contains 15 residues. The CDR3 region is CASREASGGGNEQYF.

The rearrangement uses TRBV29-1 and TRBJ2-3; TCRdb's D gene call, TRBD1, goes unchecked for lack of DNA. The CDR3 sequence is 19 residues long. The germline gives CDR1 SQVTM, CDR2 ANQGSEA. This CDR3 reads CSVEDHGTGGTQVTDTQYF.

The chain employs TRBV10-3 and TRBJ2-3; the D call of TRBD2 rests on TCRdb alone, since no DNA is present to check it. The germline V gene encodes CDR1 ENHRY and CDR2 SYGVKD. The CDR3 sequence is 15 residues long. CDR3 residues: CAISEVAVSTDTQYF.

The rearrangement joins TRBV5-6 to TRBJ2-3. CDR3 length: 16 residues. Germline CDR1 reads SGHDT; CDR2 reads YYEEEE. CDR3 amino acids: CASSCAFVDLTDTQYF.

The CDR3 sequence is CSVERDLSTDTQYF. The chain joins TRBV29-1 to TRBJ2-3; absent DNA, TCRdb's TRBD1 call cannot be checked. CDR3 size: 14 residues. In germline, CDR1 is SQVTM, CDR2 ANQGSEA.

J is TRBJ2-1 and V is TRBV28; TCRdb proposes TRBD1, but this gene call is untestable without DNA. The CDR3 consists of 16 residues. Germline assignment: CDR1 MDHEN and CDR2 SYDVKM. The CDR3 reads CASRYPGTNSYNEQFF.

J is TRBJ1-4 and V is TRBV4-2; the TCRdb D gene call, TRBD1, has no DNA to confirm it. The germline CDR1 and CDR2 sequences are LGHNA and YNFKEQ. The CDR3 is made up of 16 amino acids. The CDR3 loop is CASSQDRGTGGEKLFF.

The chain links TRBV29-1 to TRBJ1-1. This CDR3 has 11 residues. Germline V gene lookup returns CDR1 SQVTM and CDR2 ANQGSEA. CDR3 loop: CSFWEGTEAFF. Full variable domain (outside the CDR3, taken from reference TRBV29-1 and TRBJ1-1): SAVISQKPSRDICQRGTSLTIQCQVDSQVTMMFWYRQQPGQSLTLIATANQGSEATYESGFVIDKFPISRPNLTFSTLTVSNMSPEDSSIYLCSFWEGTEAFFGQGTRLTVV.

The chain combines TRBV28 with TRBJ2-3; without DNA, the TCRdb call of TRBD1 cannot be checked. The CDR3 contains 14 residues. Germline V lookup: CDR1 MDHEN, CDR2 SYDVKM. The CDR3 loop reads CASFLRGGADTQYF.

V is TRBV11-2 and J is TRBJ2-7; without DNA, the TCRdb call of TRBD2 cannot be checked. Germline CDR1 reads SGHAT; CDR2 reads FQNNGV. The CDR3 extends over 14 amino acids. The CDR3 sequence: CASSLIAGLNEQYF.